These 32 T cell receptor beta chains were all obtained from the same sample, sequenced in a study of OX40 agonist ivuxolimab in advanced cancers. Measured with immunoSEQ multiplex PCR; TCRdb has only the in-frame clones, and not every one. The repertoire has around 79,000 clones, around nine tenths of them found once; the top ten carry 0.6% to 0.75%. The source was CD4+ or CD8+ T cells sorted from blood, collected in a trial of the OX40 agonist ivuxolimab. The receptors were sampled from an adult with an advanced solid tumor such as melanoma, head and neck, liver or kidney cancer.

The chain uses TRBV7-8 and TRBJ2-2; 12 bases map to TRBD2. In germline, CDR1 is SGHVS, CDR2 FQNEAQ. CDR3 size: 17 residues. The V gene end was trimmed by 2 bases and the J gene end by 5 bases; junction bases not matched to a gene: 6. CDR3 bases: TGTGCCAGCAGCTTATATCTAGCGGGGGGGCAAACCGGGGAGCTGTTTTTT. It specifies CASSLYLAGGQTGELFF.

The rearrangement links TRBV19 to TRBJ2-2; 9 bases are a match to TRBD2. This CDR3 region has 17 residues. The V gene's germline CDR1 is LNHDA and CDR2 SQIVND (reference sequence). J was trimmed by 4 bases and V by 3 bases; bases with no gene match: 9. In DNA form, the CDR3 reads TGTGCCAGTAGTATTGGCCTAGCGGGGTACGGCACCGGGGAGCTGTTTTTT. As protein: CASSIGLAGYGTGELFF.

V and J are TRBV28 and TRBJ1-4; D not certain. Germline assignment: CDR1 MDHEN and CDR2 SYDVKM. The CDR3 is 12 residues long. Trimming pared 4 bases from V and 7 bases from J, leaving 7 bases between. CDR3 residues: CASSSQGEKLFF. CDR3 sequence (DNA): TGTGCCAGCAGTTCGCAAGGTGAAAAACTGTTTTTT.

The chain is built from TRBV9 and TRBJ1-3; possible D gene TRBD1, 5 bases. Trimming cost V 0 bases and J 6 bases, with 10 bases left between them. Germline-derived CDR1 and CDR2 are SGDLS and YYNGEE. CDR3 length: 14 amino acids. The CDR3 sequence: CASSVVGESNTIYF. The CDR3 DNA is TGTGCCAGCAGCGTAGTAGGGGAATCAAACACCATATATTTT.

The chain employs TRBV15 and TRBJ1-5; TRBD1 matches 8 bases. The germline gives CDR1 LNHNV, CDR2 YYDKDF (reference sequence). CDR3 length: 13 residues. V shed 5 bases and J 5 bases; nucleotides not matched to a gene: 2. The DNA for the CDR3 is TGTGCCACCAGCCTGACAGGGGATCAGCCCCAGCATTTT. It specifies CATSLTGDQPQHF.

The rearrangement joins TRBV2 to TRBJ1-2; D is undetermined. Germline CDR1 SNHLY, CDR2 FYNNEI. V was cut by 7 bases and J by 8 bases, with 14 bases left in between. The CDR3 sequence is 12 residues long. CDR3 sequence (DNA): TGTGCCAGCACCAAGGGAGTGGGCGGCTACACCTTC. Translation gives CASTKGVGGYTF.

This chain connects TRBV5-1 to TRBJ2-3; D may be TRBD2 (5 bases). CDR1 and CDR2 from the germline V gene are SGHRS and YFSETQ. The germline V and J ends were trimmed by 0 bases and 5 bases, with 13 bases remaining between them. The CDR3 contains 15 residues. DNA for the CDR3: TGCGCCAGCAGCTTGGCACGGGGTGGGGAAGATACGCAGTATTTT. It translates to CASSLARGGEDTQYF.

The chain is built from TRBV30 and TRBJ2-3, with unresolved D. Deletions cut 0 bases from V and 8 bases from J, with 9 bases between. The germline CDR1 and CDR2 sequences are GTSNPN and SVGIG (reference sequence). This CDR3 is 12 amino acids long. CDR3 DNA: TGTGCCTGGAGTGTACCCCGGAGTACGCAGTATTTT. It codes for CAWSVPRSTQYF. Complete variable domain (other parts from reference TRBV30 and TRBJ2-3): SQTIHQWPATLVQPVGSPLSLECTVEGTSNPNLYWYRQAAGRGLQLLFYSVGIGQISSEVPQNLSASRPQDRQFILSSKKLLLSDSGFYLCAWSVPRSTQYFGPGTRLTVL.

Only one count was recorded for this clone. The chain employs TRBV6-5 and TRBJ1-3; D gene unclear. CDR1 is MNHEY and CDR2 is SVGAGI in the germline V gene. Trimming left V 6 bases short and J 0 bases short, with 12 bases between. The CDR3 sequence is 15 residues long. This chain's CDR3 is CASRVTPSSGNTIYF. Written as DNA, the CDR3 is TGTGCCAGCAGGGTGACTCCCAGCTCTGGAAACACCATATATTTT.

V is TRBV18 and J is TRBJ2-6; D not certain. Germline V lookup: CDR1 KGHSH, CDR2 LQKENI. With 0 bases removed from V and 1 base from J, the gap between germline ends came to 4 bases. This CDR3 contains 15 residues. The CDR3 region is CASSPPLSGANVLTF. In DNA, the CDR3 is TGTGCCAGCTCACCACCGTTATCTGGGGCCAACGTCCTGACTTTC.

This clone was seen a single time. The chain joins TRBV25-1 to TRBJ1-2, with a weak D call TRBD1 (5 bases). Per germline, CDR1 MGHDK and CDR2 SYGVNS. This CDR3 has 14 residues. Deletions cut 5 bases from V and 8 bases from J, with 18 bases between. In DNA form, the CDR3 reads TGTGCCAGCAGTCTCTCCGGGGACCACAAAGGCTACACCTTC. This encodes CASSLSGDHKGYTF.

The rearrangement joins TRBV10-3 to TRBJ2-7; TRBD1 aligns across 7 bases. The V gene's germline CDR1 is ENHRY and CDR2 SYGVKD. The length of the CDR3 is 14 residues. Trimming at V came to 11 bases and at J to 4 bases, leaving 14 bases not matched to a gene. CDR3 sequence (DNA): TGTGCCGTAAAGCCCTCGACAGGGATGTACGAGCAGTACTTC. It specifies CAVKPSTGMYEQYF.

As to this clone: A read error may account for a junction end that differs from germline. The rearrangement joins TRBV6-6 to TRBJ1-5; D gene uncertain. This CDR3 contains 15 residues. Germline V gene sequence: CDR1 MNHNY, CDR2 SVGAGI (reference sequence). The CDR3 loop reads CASSYPGEGNQPQRF. In nucleotides, the CDR3 is TGTGCCAGCAGTTACCCCGGGGAGGGTAATCAGCCCCAGCGTTTT.

The rearrangement uses TRBV19 and TRBJ2-5; D is perhaps TRBD2 (5 bases). Germline lookup yields CDR1 LNHDA and CDR2 SQIVND (reference sequence). This CDR3 contains 14 residues. V was pared by 4 bases and J by 0 bases, with 9 bases between. The chain's CDR3 is CASSRSGNQETQYF. CDR3 in DNA: TGTGCCAGTAGTAGATCCGGGAACCAAGAGACCCAGTACTTC.

The CDR3 DNA reads as TGTGCCAGCAGTGGTCCGGGACAGCTCTACGAGCAGTACTTC. Translating it yields CASSGPGQLYEQYF. This chain uses TRBV28 with TRBJ2-7, with TRBD1 matching over 7 bases. The CDR3 is 14 amino acids. CDR1 is MDHEN and CDR2 is SYDVKM in the germline V gene. Unmatched junction bases numbered 7, after V lost 5 bases and J lost 3 bases.

The V call is TRBV28, the J call TRBJ2-7, with D perhaps matching TRBD2 (6 bases). Looked up from germline, CDR1 is MDHEN and CDR2 is SYDVKM. The CDR3 is 14 amino acids. Trimming removed 6 bases at V and 2 bases at J, with 14 bases between. CDR3 loop: CASSLRTTAYEQYF. CDR3 sequence (DNA): TGTGCCAGCAGCCTGAGGACTACCGCCTACGAGCAGTACTTC.

The chain joins TRBV6-1 to TRBJ1-5; D ambiguous. The germline V gene encodes CDR1 MNHNS and CDR2 SASEGT. This CDR3 contains 17 residues. Trimming took off 3 bases at V and 0 bases at J, with 15 bases between the two ends. CDR3 nucleotides: TGTGCCAGCAGTGACCCCGGCACGGCATATAGCAATCAGCCCCAGCATTTT. This gives the protein CASSDPGTAYSNQPQHF.

The CDR3 region has the DNA TGTGCCAGCAGTGACGGACTCCTCTCTGGAAACACCATATATTTT. Translated: CASSDGLLSGNTIYF. The genes are TRBV25-1 and TRBJ1-3; D is uncertain. The germline V gene has CDR1 MGHDK and CDR2 SYGVNS. The length of the CDR3 is 15 residues. V dropped 3 bases and J dropped 0 bases, with 9 bases sitting between them.

CDR3 in amino acids: CASSSQLAGVRDEQYF. The CDR3, as DNA: TGTGCCAGCAGTTCCCAGCTAGCGGGGGTACGTGACGAGCAGTACTTC. The rearrangement uses TRBV6-6 and TRBJ2-7; 10 nucleotides align to TRBD2. J lost 5 bases, V lost 4 bases, and 11 bases had no gene match. The germline V gene encodes CDR1 MNHNY and CDR2 SVGAGI (reference sequence). The CDR3 totals 16 residues.

The rearrangement joins TRBV5-4 to TRBJ2-7; 11 bases line up with TRBD2. This CDR3 has 15 residues. The germline CDR1 and CDR2 sequences are SGHNT and YYREEE (reference sequence). V dropped 4 bases and J dropped 2; count of bases not matched to a gene: 5. CDR3 in amino acids: CASSEGLAAPYEQYF. The CDR3 bases are TGTGCCAGCAGCGAGGGACTAGCGGCACCCTACGAGCAGTACTTC.

This clone was counted only a few times. The CDR3 nucleotides are TGTGCCAGCAGTGCCAGGGGAGGGCAAGAGACCCAGTACTTC. This translates into CASSARGGQETQYF. The chain couples TRBV6-1 to TRBJ2-5; perhaps TRBD2 as D (7 bases). Germline values: CDR1 MNHNS, CDR2 SASEGT. The germline V and J ends were trimmed by 4 bases and 2 bases, with 11 bases remaining between them. The CDR3 runs 14 residues.

V gene TRBV6-5 combines with J gene TRBJ1-6; possible D gene TRBD1, 5 bases. The germline CDR1 and CDR2 sequences are MNHEY and SVGAGI. V was pared by 5 bases and J by 10 bases, with 18 bases between. The CDR3 is made up of 15 amino acids. The CDR3, as DNA: TGTGCCAGCAGTCTCCGGACCCAGGGCGGGTCACCCCTCCACTTT. It translates to CASSLRTQGGSPLHF.

The rearrangement links TRBV20-1 to TRBJ1-4, with D hard to call. Between the trimmed V and J ends, which lost 5 bases and 6 bases, there was a span of 7 bases. CDR1 is DFQATT, CDR2 SNEGSKA, per germline (reference sequence). The CDR3 has 11 amino acids. The CDR3 spells CSAAADEKLFF. The CDR3 DNA reads TGCAGTGCTGCCGCGGATGAAAAACTGTTTTTT.

The V call is TRBV7-6, the J call TRBJ2-5; D gene uncertain. Deletions cut 5 bases from V and 5 bases from J, with 9 bases between. CDR3 length equals 12 residues. The germline V gene has CDR1 SGHVS and CDR2 FNYEAQ. CDR3 in amino acids: CASSPPGETQYF. The CDR3 region has the DNA TGTGCCAGCAGCCCCCCCGGGGAGACCCAGTACTTC.

This chain uses TRBV2 with TRBJ1-3; TRBD1 agrees at 7 bases. The CDR3 extends over 15 amino acids. The J segment lost 4 bases and the V segment lost 5 bases, leaving 8 bases of the junction unmatched. Per germline, CDR1 SNHLY and CDR2 FYNNEI. CDR3 coding DNA: TGTGCCAGCAGTACCGGGACAGCTGAGGGAAACACCATATATTTT. It specifies CASSTGTAEGNTIYF.

The rearrangement links TRBV5-6 to TRBJ2-5; maybe TRBD2 (6 bases). The CDR3 length is 15 residues. Germline lookup yields CDR1 SGHDT and CDR2 YYEEEE. V dropped 0 bases and J dropped 0 bases, with 9 bases sitting between them. The CDR3 DNA reads TGTGCCAGCAGCTTGGATGGCGGGGACCAAGAGACCCAGTACTTC. It specifies CASSLDGGDQETQYF.

This clone showed up just a few times. The V and J genes are TRBV27 and TRBJ1-2; 7 bases are a match to TRBD1. Germline V gene lookup returns CDR1 MNHEY and CDR2 SMNVEV (reference sequence). The CDR3 has 13 residues. Unmatched junction bases numbered 8, after V lost 4 bases and J lost 9 bases. CDR3 nucleotide sequence: TGTGCCAGCAGTTCCAACCACAGGGGTAGCTACACCTTC. Its protein is CASSSNHRGSYTF.

The chain carries TRBV28 and TRBJ1-1; no reliable D call. Germline V gives CDR1 MDHEN, CDR2 SYDVKM. Trimming shortened V by 7 bases and J by 4 bases, and 7 bases separated the two germline ends. CDR3 size: 11 residues. CDR3 protein: CASTGGTEAFF. Written as DNA, the CDR3 is TGTGCCAGCACTGGCGGCACTGAAGCTTTCTTT. The full variable domain, in which reference TRBV28 and TRBJ1-1 provide the parts outside the CDR3, is DVKVTQSSRYLVKRTGEKVFLECVQDMDHENMFWYRQDPGLGLRLIYFSYDVKMKEKGDIPEGYSVSREKKERFSLILESASTNQTSMYLCASTGGTEAFFGQGTRLTVV.

The rearrangement uses TRBV2 and TRBJ1-1; 7 nucleotides align to TRBD1. This CDR3 region has 14 residues. Germline V gives CDR1 SNHLY, CDR2 FYNNEI. Germline trimming cut 5 bases from V and 1 base from J; bases unmatched to any gene: 4. CDR3 residues: CASSPTGRNTEAFF. The CDR3 DNA reads TGTGCCAGCAGTCCGACAGGGAGGAACACTGAAGCTTTCTTT. Looking up the rest from reference TRBV2 and TRBJ1-1 gives the full variable domain: EPEVTQTPSHQVTQMGQEVILRCVPISNHLYFYWYRQILGQKVEFLVSFYNNEISEKSEIFDDQFSVERPDGSNFTLKIRSTKLEDSAMYFCASSPTGRNTEAFFGQGTRLTVV.

V gene TRBV13 combines with J gene TRBJ1-1, with TRBD1 matching 8 bases. Losses at the gene ends were 9 bases for V and 1 base for J; bases not matched to a gene: 22. The CDR3 runs to 19 residues. The germline V gene has CDR1 PRHDT and CDR2 FYEKMQ (reference sequence). The CDR3 region has the DNA TGTGCCAGTTCCAAACGGGTAATACAGGGGGATGGGGGGAACACTGAAGCTTTCTTT. Its translation: CASSKRVIQGDGGNTEAFF.

This clone was observed a single time. The rearrangement joins TRBV5-1 to TRBJ1-6; D gene ambiguous. With 0 bases removed from V and 7 bases from J, the gap between germline ends came to 8 bases. Germline CDR1 and CDR2: SGHRS and YFSETQ. The CDR3 totals 14 residues. CDR3 residues: CASSLEGRNSPLHF. CDR3 nucleotide sequence: TGCGCCAGCAGCTTGGAGGGCCGGAATTCACCCCTCCACTTT.

The V gene is TRBV6-5, the J gene TRBJ2-3, with D possibly called TRBD1 or TRBD2 (5 bases each). This CDR3 contains 14 residues. Germline assignment: CDR1 MNHEY and CDR2 SVGAGI. Trimming removed 6 bases from V and 2 bases from J, with 12 bases in between. The CDR3, as DNA: TGTGCCAGCAGGGGGGACGGACTCACAGATACGCAGTATTTT. Amino acids: CASRGDGLTDTQYF.